One sample yielded the 26 T cell receptor beta chains listed below, sequenced in a study of blood T cell repertoires in COVID-19. Measured with immunoSEQ multiplex PCR; TCRdb has only the in-frame clones, and not every one. The sample lists roughly 290,000 clones, around 85% occurring once. The material sequenced was PBMCs or T cells enriched from blood (not recorded which). The origin of the receptors is a man in his thirties or forties who had recovered from COVID-19.

The V call is TRBV5-6, the J call TRBJ1-1; D perhaps matches TRBD1 (6 bases). The length of the CDR3 is 13 residues. Germline V CDR1 and CDR2: SGHDT, YYEEEE. Trimming left V 4 bases short and J 5 bases short, with 12 bases between. CDR3: CASSLLQGTEAFF. The CDR3 bases are TGTGCCAGCAGCCTGCTTCAGGGGACTGAAGCTTTCTTT.

The chain uses TRBV11-3 and TRBJ2-3; the D gene is possibly TRBD2 (6 bases). The ends were cut back, 4 bases at V and 7 bases at J, with 15 bases in the middle. There are 14 residues in the CDR3. Looked up from germline, CDR1 is SGHNT and CDR2 is YENEEA. CDR3 sequence (DNA): TGTGCCAGCAGCTCCCAGGCGGGGCCGAATACGCAGTATTTT. Translated: CASSSQAGPNTQYF.

The chain uses TRBV10-1 and TRBJ2-2; 7 bases match TRBD1. This CDR3 has 14 amino acids. The trim removed 5 bases at V and 4 bases at J, leaving 4 bases unmatched. Germline V CDR1 and CDR2: WNHNN, SYGVQD (reference sequence). CDR3 in DNA: TGCGCCAGCAGTTCGACAGGGAGCACCGGGGAGCTGTTTTTT. This codes for CASSSTGSTGELFF.

A single count supports this clone. V usage is TRBV19 and J usage is TRBJ2-1, with 16 nucleotides matching TRBD2. This CDR3 is 15 amino acids long. Germline V lookup: CDR1 LNHDA, CDR2 SQIVND (reference sequence). Germline trimming cut 4 bases from V and 9 bases from J; bases unmatched to any gene: 3. CDR3 sequence: CASSTGTSGGVEQFF. Written as DNA, the CDR3 is TGTGCCAGTAGTACCGGGACTAGCGGGGGGGTTGAGCAGTTCTTC.

In this sample, this clone turned up once. The J gene is TRBJ2-1, the V gene TRBV7-3, with a possible D match to TRBD1 (5 bases). The CDR3 sequence is 14 residues long. Germline V gives CDR1 SGHTA, CDR2 FQGTGA. Trimming stripped 2 bases from V and 2 bases from J, with 7 bases between. In DNA form, the CDR3 reads TGTGCCAGCAGCTTATCAGGGACCTACAATGAGCAGTTCTTC. It translates to CASSLSGTYNEQFF.

The genes are TRBV5-1 and TRBJ2-7, with D possibly TRBD1 on 6 matching bases. Germline CDR1 is SGHRS and CDR2 is YFSETQ. The CDR3 contains 14 residues. V lost 0 bases, J lost 2 bases, and 9 bases lay in between. The CDR3 DNA is TGCGCCAGCAGCTTGGGGACAGCTCCCTACGAGCAGTACTTC. It yields the protein CASSLGTAPYEQYF.

The chain employs TRBV24-1 and TRBJ1-2; possible D gene TRBD1, 5 bases. Looked up from germline, CDR1 is KGHDR and CDR2 is SFDVKD. This CDR3 is 13 amino acids long. The germline V and J ends were trimmed by 3 bases and 6 bases, with 10 bases remaining between them. CDR3: CATSDGDLDGYTF. The CDR3 DNA reads as TGTGCCACCAGTGATGGGGACTTAGATGGCTACACCTTC.

The chain carries TRBV3-1 (or the pseudogene TRBV3-2) and TRBJ2-3; TRBD2 matches 10 bases. The ends lost 4 bases at V and 0 bases at J; junction bases unmatched: 7. The CDR3 covers 17 residues. Germline V gene sequence: CDR1 LGHDT, CDR2 YNNKEL (reference sequence). CDR3 loop: CASSLSGGASSTDTQYF. The DNA for the CDR3 is TGTGCCAGCAGCCTGAGCGGGGGGGCTTCTAGCACAGATACGCAGTATTTT.

The chain combines TRBV3-1 (or the pseudogene TRBV3-2) with TRBJ2-1; D not resolved. Trimming stripped 0 bases from V and 7 bases from J, with 4 bases between. The germline V gene has CDR1 LGHDT and CDR2 YNNKEL (reference sequence). The length of the CDR3 is 12 residues. CDR3 amino acids: CASSQDLNEQFF. DNA of the CDR3: TGTGCCAGCAGCCAAGATTTAAATGAGCAGTTCTTC.

V gene TRBV7-8 combines with J gene TRBJ1-6; 9 nucleotides match TRBD1. The germline gives CDR1 SGHVS, CDR2 FQNEAQ. V trimming: 3 bases; J trimming: 7 bases; junction bases outside the gene matches: 4. The length of the CDR3 is 15 residues. Here the CDR3 reads CASSFWDRENSPLHF. The CDR3 nucleotides read TGTGCCAGCAGCTTTTGGGACAGGGAGAATTCACCCCTCCACTTT.

This rearrangement joins TRBV5-6 to TRBJ2-2; 13 bases are a match to TRBD2. The CDR3 runs to 16 residues. Germline assignment: CDR1 SGHDT and CDR2 YYEEEE. Germline trimming cut 3 bases from V and 7 bases from J; bases unmatched to any gene: 6. CDR3 sequence: CASSSGLAGAVGELFF. CDR3 in DNA: TGTGCCAGCAGCTCAGGACTAGCGGGGGCGGTCGGGGAGCTGTTTTTT.

This clone was recorded a few times. V usage is TRBV5-1 and J usage is TRBJ2-1, with TRBD2 identical over 11 bases. V was pared by 7 bases and J by 5 bases, with 5 bases of the junction left unmatched. CDR3 size: 14 residues. The V gene's germline CDR1 is SGHRS and CDR2 YFSETQ. CDR3 protein: CASSTSGAHNEQFF. The CDR3 DNA follows: TGCGCCAGCTCGACTAGCGGGGCCCACAATGAGCAGTTCTTC.

The sample holds a few counts of this clone. The V gene is TRBV2, the J gene TRBJ2-7; D might be TRBD1 (6 bases). The CDR3 runs to 14 residues. The V end lost 4 bases, the J end lost 5 bases, and 15 bases lay between the germline ends. Germline V gene sequence: CDR1 SNHLY, CDR2 FYNNEI. CDR3 nucleotides: TGTGCCAGCAGTGTCGGGCAGGGGACCCACGAGCAGTACTTC. Protein sequence: CASSVGQGTHEQYF.

The chain couples TRBV14 to TRBJ1-2; D gene unclear. This CDR3 comprises 13 residues. Trimming shortened V by 4 bases and J by 2 bases, and 8 bases separated the two germline ends. Germline CDR1 reads SGHDN; CDR2 reads FVKESK. CDR3 sequence reads: CASSLGRNYGYTF. For the CDR3, the DNA is TGTGCCAGCAGCCTCGGTCGAAACTATGGCTACACCTTC. Supplemented by reference TRBV14 and TRBJ1-2, the full variable domain reads EAGVTQFPSHSVIEKGQTVTLRCDPISGHDNLYWYRRVMGKEIKFLLHFVKESKQDESGMPNNRFLAERTGGTYSTLKVQPAELEDSGVYFCASSLGRNYGYTFGSGTRLTVV.

This chain links TRBV6-1 with TRBJ2-1; D call uncertain. Germline V lookup: CDR1 MNHNS, CDR2 SASEGT. The CDR3 is made up of 17 amino acids. The ends were cut back, 1 base at V and 2 bases at J, with 15 bases in the middle. CDR3 region: CASSEGRSRHTYNEQFF. DNA of the CDR3: TGTGCCAGCAGTGAAGGACGTTCGAGACACACCTACAATGAGCAGTTCTTC.

This clone was counted once. This chain uses TRBV7-6 with TRBJ1-5; 8 nucleotides line up with TRBD1. Germline loops: CDR1 SGHVS, CDR2 FNYEAQ. V lost 1 base to trimming and J lost 10 bases; unmatched junction nucleotides: 6. The CDR3 is 14 residues long. CDR3 nucleotide sequence: TGTGCCAGCAGCTTAGAGGGACAGGAGTCCCCCCAGCATTTT. This codes for CASSLEGQESPQHF.

This clone appeared a single time. The chain joins TRBV25-1 to TRBJ2-5, with D hard to call. Germline-derived CDR1 and CDR2 are MGHDK and SYGVNS. The ends were cut back, 3 bases at V and 4 bases at J, with 12 bases in the middle. The CDR3 is made up of 14 amino acids. CDR3 DNA sequence: TGTGCCAGCAGTGACCCGAGCTTAACAGAGACCCAGTACTTC. This encodes CASSDPSLTETQYF.

This rearrangement joins TRBV7-6 to TRBJ2-7; 8 positions agree with TRBD1. The trim removed 6 bases at V and 3 bases at J, leaving 4 bases unmatched. The CDR3 consists of 13 residues. Per germline, CDR1 SGHVS and CDR2 FNYEAQ. The CDR3, as DNA: TGTGCCAGCAGTCGGGACAGGAACTACGAGCAGTACTTC. This encodes CASSRDRNYEQYF.

The chain uses TRBV5-1 and TRBJ2-5; D possibly corresponds to TRBD1 (6 bases). The CDR3 is 15 amino acids. Germline CDR1 is SGHRS and CDR2 is YFSETQ. Trimming shortened V by 0 bases and J by 4 bases, and 13 bases separated the two germline ends. This CDR3 reads CASSLDGQGSETQYF. The CDR3 region has the DNA TGCGCCAGCAGCTTGGATGGGCAGGGGTCAGAGACCCAGTACTTC.

In this sample, this clone is medium-sized. The genes are TRBV10-2 and TRBJ1-2; 8 bases line up with TRBD1. Germline V gene lookup returns CDR1 WSHSY and CDR2 SAAADI. J lost 3 bases, V lost 7 bases, and 7 bases had no gene match. The CDR3 sequence is 14 residues long. CDR3: CASISGQGDYGYTF. DNA of the CDR3: TGCGCCAGCATTTCTGGACAGGGAGACTATGGCTACACCTTC.

The genes are TRBV6-5 and TRBJ1-2; 9 bases are shared with TRBD1. The J segment lost 4 bases and the V segment lost 6 bases, leaving 9 bases of the junction unmatched. The CDR3 extends over 15 amino acids. Germline V lookup: CDR1 MNHEY, CDR2 SVGAGI. CDR3 residues: CASSRDREGIYGYTF. CDR3 coding DNA: TGTGCCAGCAGCCGGGACAGGGAAGGGATCTATGGCTACACCTTC.

This clone was observed a single time. This sequence joins TRBV5-5 and TRBJ1-2; D gene unclear. Germline V lookup: CDR1 SGHKS, CDR2 YYEKEE (reference sequence). The CDR3 contains 16 residues. Between the trimmed V and J ends, which lost 3 bases and 2 bases, there was a span of 17 bases. CDR3 amino acids: CASSSTPVGLNYGYTF. The CDR3 coding sequence is TGTGCCAGCAGCTCAACCCCGGTCGGGTTAAACTATGGCTACACCTTC.

The J gene is TRBJ2-5, the V gene TRBV5-4; TRBD2 matches 9 bases. With V trimmed by 4 bases and J by 2 bases, 9 bases remained unmatched. The CDR3 is 16 amino acids. CDR1 and CDR2 from the germline V gene are SGHNT and YYREEE (reference sequence). CDR3 bases: TGTGCCAGCAGCCTGGGACTAGCAAGTACACAAGAGACCCAGTACTTC. Its translation: CASSLGLASTQETQYF.

This clone was recorded a few times. This rearrangement joins TRBV18 to TRBJ2-7; 8 bases line up with TRBD1. CDR1 and CDR2 (germline): KGHSH, LQKENI. The CDR3 runs 14 residues. The V and J ends lost 0 bases and 5 bases, in that order; junction bases with no gene match: 3. DNA of the CDR3: TGTGCCAGCTCACCACCGGCCAGGGGGCACGAGCAGTACTTC. It encodes CASSPPARGHEQYF.

The genes are TRBV7-6 and TRBJ1-1; maybe TRBD1 (6 bases). CDR3 length: 15 residues. Germline CDR1 SGHVS, CDR2 FNYEAQ. V dropped 2 bases and J dropped 1 base, with 11 bases sitting between them. The CDR3 loop is CASSLWGQSNTEAFF. The DNA for the CDR3 is TGTGCCAGCAGCTTATGGGGACAATCGAACACTGAAGCTTTCTTT.

The genes are TRBV28 and TRBJ1-1; D possibly corresponds to TRBD1 (6 bases). Per germline, CDR1 MDHEN and CDR2 SYDVKM. Trimming took 8 bases from V and 1 from J, leaving 17 bases between them. This CDR3 is 15 amino acids long. CDR3 sequence (DNA): TGTGCCAGCTGCCCTGGGGGGGCTGGGAACACTGAAGCTTTCTTT. Protein product: CASCPGGAGNTEAFF.